This T cell receptor beta chain was documented in a study of response to subunit inactivated influenza vaccine. One entry per CDR3 protein results from TCRdb running MiXCR on the RT-PCR reads. This sample has hundreds of thousands of distinct CDR3 sequences, with over 11% found just once. The CDR3 covers 13 residues. Trimming left V 5 bases short and J 2 bases short, with 10 bases between. The germline CDR1 and CDR2 sequences are MNHNS and SASEGT. The source of this sequence is a man in his fifties who received an inactivated influenza vaccine. The chain couples TRBV6-1 to TRBJ2-7; D not certain. The sample here was PBMCs from blood, taken about 14 days before vaccination. CDR3 coding DNA: TGTGCCAGCAGTCGACCCGACCCCTACGAGCAGTACTTC. It specifies CASSRPDPYEQYF.